Below, 23 T cell receptor beta chains from the same sample are listed, as sequenced in a study of blood T cell repertoires in COVID-19. The assay was immunoSEQ multiplex PCR, and TCRdb's table has in-frame clones only and misses some. The table shows tens of thousands of clones, with 83% occurring only once. Sequencing was carried out using peripheral blood. The receptors originated from a woman aged 80 or older with acute or convalescent COVID-19.

V is TRBV7-9 and J is TRBJ2-7; D might be TRBD1 (5 bases). The CDR3 totals 13 residues. Germline-derived CDR1 and CDR2 are SEHNR and FQNEAQ (reference sequence). V shed 5 bases and J shed 2 bases, with 10 bases lying between them. CDR3 region: CASSQDTTYEQYF. The CDR3 DNA follows: TGTGCCAGCAGCCAGGACACTACCTACGAGCAGTACTTC.

The chain carries TRBV6-5 and TRBJ1-6; the match to TRBD1 covers 7 bases. In germline, CDR1 is MNHEY, CDR2 SVGAGI. This CDR3 has 15 residues. Trimming cost V 8 bases and J 0 bases; bases outside gene matches: 4. The CDR3, as DNA: TGTGCCAGCTGGGACAGAAGCTCCTATAATTCACCCCTCCACTTT. It yields the protein CASWDRSSYNSPLHF.

The genes are TRBV7-9 and TRBJ2-3; the match to TRBD2 covers 10 bases. V lost 3 bases to trimming and J lost 2 bases; unmatched junction nucleotides: 5. Germline V gene sequence: CDR1 SEHNR, CDR2 FQNEAQ (reference sequence). The CDR3 is 16 residues long. The CDR3 is CASSFSTSGTTDTQYF. The CDR3 nucleotides are TGTGCCAGCAGCTTCAGTACTAGCGGGACCACAGATACGCAGTATTTT. The variable domain in full, completed from reference TRBV7-9 and TRBJ2-3, reads DTGVSQNPRHKITKRGQNVTFRCDPISEHNRLYWYRQTLGQGPEFLTYFQNEAQLEKSRLLSDRFSAERPKGSFSTLEIQRTEQGDSAMYLCASSFSTSGTTDTQYFGPGTRLTVL.

The chain is built from TRBV15 and TRBJ2-5, with TRBD1 matching over 10 bases. The CDR3 is 15 residues long. The ends lost 5 bases at V and 3 bases at J; junction bases unmatched: 6. Germline CDR1 LNHNV, CDR2 YYDKDF (reference sequence). The CDR3 reads CATSGRGQGKETQYF. DNA for the CDR3: TGTGCCACCAGCGGGCGGGGACAGGGGAAAGAGACCCAGTACTTC.

In regard to this clone: Compared with germline, one end of the junction differs, possibly owing to a read error. This sequence joins TRBV7-7 and TRBJ1-1; no clear D. The germline CDR1 and CDR2 sequences are SSHAT and FNYEAQ (reference sequence). CDR3 length: 13 amino acids. CDR3 in DNA: TGTGCTAGCAGACAAACCCCGAACACTGAAGCTTTCTTT. It translates to CASRQTPNTEAFF. Filled out from reference TRBV7-7 and TRBJ1-1, the complete variable domain reads GAGVSQSPRYKVTKRGQDVTLRCDPISSHATLYWYQQALGQGPEFLTYFNYEAQPDKSGLPSDRFSAERPEGSISTLTIQRTEQRDSAMYRCASRQTPNTEAFFGQGTRLTVV.

This chain uses TRBV12-5 with TRBJ1-1; 9 bases align to TRBD1. Trimming removed 0 bases from V and 0 bases from J; junction bases left unmatched: 5. The CDR3 extends over 17 amino acids. Germline-derived CDR1 and CDR2 are LGHNT and FRNRAP. CDR3 protein: CASGLVLGQGLNTEAFF. The CDR3 nucleotides read TGTGCTAGTGGTTTGGTACTGGGACAGGGCCTGAACACTGAAGCTTTCTTT.

This clone has only a few counts. The rearrangement links TRBV2 to TRBJ1-5; 7 bases line up with TRBD1. From germline, CDR1 is SNHLY and CDR2 FYNNEI. The ends lost 1 base at V and 6 bases at J; junction bases unmatched: 6. The CDR3 loop spans 15 amino acids. Written as DNA, the CDR3 is TGTGCCAGCAGTGAAGGACAGGGTAAGGGTCAGCCCCAGCATTTT. It yields the protein CASSEGQGKGQPQHF.

V and J are TRBV19 and TRBJ2-1, with D possibly matching TRBD2 (5 bases). The V end was cut by 5 bases, the J end by 6 bases, with 8 bases between. This CDR3 is built from 12 residues. Germline V gene sequence: CDR1 LNHDA, CDR2 SQIVND (reference sequence). The CDR3 protein is CASSHTSNEQFF. The CDR3 DNA reads TGTGCCAGTAGTCATACTAGCAATGAGCAGTTCTTC.

This chain uses TRBV5-1 with TRBJ1-3; D not resolved. V lost 0 bases and J lost 0, with 7 bases in between. The CDR3 totals 15 residues. Germline assignment: CDR1 SGHRS and CDR2 YFSETQ. The chain's CDR3 is CASSLASHSGNTIYF. The DNA for the CDR3 is TGCGCCAGCAGCTTGGCAAGCCACTCTGGAAACACCATATATTTT.

The chain recombines TRBV7-9 with TRBJ1-3; the match to TRBD1 covers 7 bases. The CDR3 length is 14 residues. In germline, CDR1 is SEHNR, CDR2 FQNEAQ (reference sequence). V dropped 5 bases and J dropped 0; count of bases not matched to a gene: 1. In DNA, the CDR3 is TGTGCCAGCAGCGGGACAGCCTCTGGAAACACCATATATTTT. It encodes CASSGTASGNTIYF.

This clone was counted a few times. The chain recombines TRBV29-1 with TRBJ2-7; 7 positions agree with TRBD1. The CDR3 is 14 residues long. The V segment lost 8 bases and the J segment 4 bases; nucleotides outside the gene matches: 14. The V gene's germline CDR1 is SQVTM and CDR2 ANQGSEA. CDR3 sequence: CSLLGQLKWYEQYF. In nucleotides, the CDR3 is TGCAGCCTGTTGGGACAGCTAAAGTGGTACGAGCAGTACTTC.

The chain is built from TRBV2 and TRBJ1-6; TRBD1 agrees at 9 bases. The J segment lost 2 bases and the V segment lost 11 bases, leaving 4 bases of the junction unmatched. Germline CDR1 SNHLY, CDR2 FYNNEI. CDR3 length: 14 residues. As DNA, the CDR3 is TGTGCCGGGACAGGGAGCACCTATAATTCACCCCTCCACTTT. It specifies CAGTGSTYNSPLHF.

This clone was observed a single time. V and J are TRBV2 and TRBJ2-1, with 10 bases fitting TRBD2. CDR1 and CDR2 (germline): SNHLY, FYNNEI. The trim removed 4 bases at V and 5 bases at J, leaving 5 bases unmatched. The CDR3 runs to 15 residues. The CDR3 loop reads CASSGASGGHNEQFF. The CDR3 bases are TGTGCCAGCAGTGGGGCTAGCGGGGGACACAATGAGCAGTTCTTC.

The V gene is TRBV6-2 or TRBV6-3, the J gene TRBJ2-3; 9 bases match TRBD1. In germline, CDR1 is MNHEY, CDR2 SVGEGT. Losses at the gene ends were 5 bases for V and 1 base for J; bases not matched to a gene: 4. This CDR3 has 15 residues. CDR3 loop: CASSQWTGGTDTQYF. The CDR3 nucleotides read TGTGCCAGCAGTCAATGGACAGGGGGCACAGATACGCAGTATTTT.

In nucleotides, the CDR3 is TGTGCCACCAGTGGGGTCGAAACAGGAACTGGCTACACCTTC. Amino acid sequence: CATSGVETGTGYTF. The chain is built from TRBV24-1 and TRBJ1-2, with a possible D match to TRBD1 (5 bases). This CDR3 is 14 amino acids long. With 5 bases removed from V and 7 bases from J, the gap between germline ends came to 16 bases. The germline gives CDR1 KGHDR, CDR2 SFDVKD.

This clone occurred a few times. The rearrangement joins TRBV5-4 to TRBJ2-2; 12 positions agree with TRBD2. With V trimmed by 4 bases and J by 5 bases, 3 bases remained unmatched. Germline V CDR1 and CDR2: SGHNT, YYREEE (reference sequence). The length of the CDR3 is 15 residues. In DNA form, the CDR3 reads TGTGCCAGCAGCCCGGGACTAGCGGGTACCGGGGAGCTGTTTTTT. Translation: CASSPGLAGTGELFF.

The CDR3 region has the DNA TGCGCCAGCAGCCACAACTCTCTAGGGGCGAACACCGGGGAGCTGTTTTTT. Amino acids: CASSHNSLGANTGELFF. The chain uses TRBV4-1 and TRBJ2-2; possibly TRBD1 for D (5 bases). CDR1 and CDR2 from the germline V gene are MGHRA and YSYEKL. The CDR3 is 17 amino acids. V was pared by 3 bases and J by 0 bases, with 14 bases between.

The V and J genes are TRBV12-5 and TRBJ2-4; D perhaps matches TRBD2 (6 bases). Trimming stripped 0 bases from V and 6 bases from J, with 15 bases between. Germline CDR1 and CDR2: LGHNT and FRNRAP. This CDR3 spans 16 amino acids. The chain's CDR3 is CASGLVLGGAGNIQYF. CDR3 nucleotides: TGTGCTAGTGGTTTGGTTTTGGGGGGAGCGGGAAACATTCAGTACTTC.

The V call is TRBV7-2, the J call TRBJ2-5, with D unclear. Germline CDR1 is SGHTA and CDR2 is FQGNSA. The CDR3 has 13 amino acids. Trimming took off 1 base at V and 7 bases at J, with 10 bases between the two ends. CDR3 sequence (DNA): TGTGCCAGCAGCTTAGGCCCCCTCGGGACCCAGTACTTC. This codes for CASSLGPLGTQYF.

The V and J genes are TRBV5-4 and TRBJ2-3, with D perhaps matching TRBD2 (5 bases). The CDR3 has 15 residues. The ends were cut back, 0 bases at V and 0 bases at J, with 8 bases in the middle. Germline V gene sequence: CDR1 SGHNT, CDR2 YYREEE (reference sequence). In DNA, the CDR3 is TGTGCCAGCAGCTTGGCGGGCGGGAGCACAGATACGCAGTATTTT. Translation: CASSLAGGSTDTQYF.

This rearrangement joins TRBV28 to TRBJ2-3; TRBD2 aligns across 12 bases. Germline CDR1 reads MDHEN; CDR2 reads SYDVKM. This CDR3 comprises 14 residues. Unmatched junction bases numbered 4, after V lost 8 bases and J lost 4 bases. CDR3 sequence reads: CASGGTSGSDTQYF. The CDR3 nucleotides read TGTGCCAGCGGTGGGACTAGCGGGTCAGATACGCAGTATTTT.

This rearrangement joins TRBV5-1 to TRBJ2-1; 8 bases agree with TRBD1. Germline CDR1 SGHRS, CDR2 YFSETQ. The V segment lost 4 bases and the J segment 3 bases; nucleotides outside the gene matches: 6. CDR3 size: 15 residues. CDR3 nucleotide sequence: TGCGCCAGCAGCCCCGGACAGGGCCTCTACAATGAGCAGTTCTTC. It yields the protein CASSPGQGLYNEQFF.

In its sample, this clone was seen a few times. J is TRBJ2-5 and V is TRBV3-1 (or the pseudogene TRBV3-2), with 13 nucleotides matching TRBD2. The CDR3 spans 15 residues. The J segment lost 4 bases and the V segment lost 5 bases, leaving 4 bases of the junction unmatched. Germline V CDR1 and CDR2: LGHDT, YNNKEL (reference sequence). The CDR3 reads CASSWTSGRGETQYF. The CDR3 DNA reads TGTGCCAGCAGCTGGACTAGCGGGAGAGGAGAGACCCAGTACTTC.